Listed below are T cell receptor beta chains from one sample, sequenced in a study of T cell changes during pregnancy in multiple sclerosis. Sequenced by immunoSEQ multiplex PCR; TCRdb stores in-frame clones only, minus some. The data show approximately 70,000 clones, with 92% seen just once and 1.5% to 2% held by the top ten. The sequenced sample was peripheral blood, obtained in the first trimester of pregnancy. These receptors were taken from a female donor in good health, enrolled as a control in a pregnancy study. The conserved cysteine and the conserved F or W are not part of the CDR3 here. The order of the fields is D gene, J gene, V gene, CDR3 protein. D genes are given only for firm matches.

- TRBJ2-1 TRBV6-5 ASSSFRDSSYNEQF
- TRBJ1-4 TRBV28 ASYGSEKLF
- TRBJ2-1 TRBV6-1 ASSRHRGGDEQF
- TRBJ1-1 TRBV19 ASSRQSLGGTEAF
- TRBJ2-7 TRBV5-1 ASSYGGSYEQY
- TRBJ1-4 TRBV15 ATSRDRGKGNEKLF
TRBD1 TRBJ1-5 TRBV12-5 ASGLGQGASNQPQH
TRBD2 TRBJ2-2 TRBV9 ASSPTSGRGELF
- TRBJ2-5 TRBV2 ASSESRVSETQY
- TRBJ1-2 TRBV28 ASSFIGGKDYT
TRBD1 TRBJ2-2 TRBV7-2 AGTGDTGELF
- TRBJ2-7 TRBV5-6 ASSLRGREVDEQY
- TRBJ2-2 TRBV18 ASSLWSGTGELF
TRBD2 TRBJ2-5 TRBV5-1 ASSPGTSGFETQY
- TRBJ1-2 TRBV7-2 ASSKAGYYGYT
TRBD2 TRBJ2-1 TRBV2 ASVGTSGRNGEQF
- TRBJ2-7 TRBV11-1 ASSPTGLLAYEQY
TRBD2 TRBJ2-2 TRBV19 ASTPSGMSGELF
TRBD2 TRBJ2-7 TRBV28 ASSLWEGPYEQY
TRBD1 TRBJ1-5 TRBV11-2 ASSLSDRGFGNQPQH
- TRBJ1-1 TRBV5-1 ASSLASRSGAF
- TRBJ1-1 TRBV7-9 ASSSRGGGVNTEAF
TRBD2 TRBJ2-1 TRBV30 ACVLAGEQF
TRBD2 TRBJ2-3 TRBV13 ASSLRLAGRTDTQY
- TRBJ2-3 TRBV6-1 ASLGRVVTDTQY
TRBD2 TRBJ2-5 TRBV7-7 ASSPGLAGVTQETQY
TRBD1 TRBJ1-5 TRBV7-9 ASSLGGSGGEQPQH
TRBD2 TRBJ2-4 TRBV5-5 ASSLGWGGWNIQY
- TRBJ2-1 TRBV4-1 ASSRTTRRSYNEQF
TRBD2 TRBJ2-1 TRBV28 ASSSYGLAGGSSYNEQF
- TRBJ2-3 TRBV10-3 AIRRGPGTDTQY
- TRBJ1-1 TRBV19 ASSIARVNTEAF
TRBD1 TRBJ2-7 TRBV5-1 ASSFATGGYEQY
- TRBJ1-1 TRBV27 ASSSRSYTEAF
- TRBJ2-7 TRBV19 ASSTLLHSYEQY
TRBD2 TRBJ2-7 TRBV27 ASRLAGISYEQY
- TRBJ1-1 TRBV5-1 ASSLASRNGAF
TRBD1 TRBJ2-7 TRBV4-1 ASSLQTGGSDEQY
TRBD2 TRBJ2-2 TRBV27 ASTPDRRETGELF
- TRBJ2-2 TRBV2 ASKTANTGELF
- TRBJ2-3 TRBV27 ASSSIGTPDTQY
- TRBJ2-2 TRBV6-6 ASSYSMEGGELF
- TRBJ1-2 TRBV4-1 ASSPSDSYGYT
TRBD2 TRBJ2-3 TRBV19 ASMGLAGVGTQY
TRBD1 TRBJ1-5 TRBV30 AWSAQGNQPQH
TRBD2 TRBJ2-3 TRBV7-9 ASSLLGGRGTDTQY
TRBD2 TRBJ2-2 TRBV19 ASSRLAGGGTGELF
TRBD1 TRBJ2-7 TRBV4-1 ASSQVPDRGYEQY
TRBD2 TRBJ2-1 TRBV2 ASSEVETSGRSFYNEQF
TRBD1 TRBJ1-4 TRBV7-6 ASSAWTGRSNEKLF
TRBD1 TRBJ1-1 TRBV5-6 ASSGGDRPNTEAF
- TRBJ1-2 TRBV7-9 ASSADSYGYT
- TRBJ2-2 TRBV4-1 ASSQESTAGMIAGELF
TRBD1 TRBJ1-2 TRBV10-3 AISDRDSKIPYGYT
- TRBJ2-5 TRBV7-4 ASSFSPNETQY
- TRBJ2-6 TRBV25-1 ASSESGVGGANVLT
- TRBJ2-7 TRBV19 ASSLNNPYEQY
- TRBJ2-1 TRBV11-2 ASSLGTRVEQF
- TRBJ2-2 TRBV10-3 AISESQRITIGELF
- TRBJ1-5 TRBV6-5 ASSSRDQPQH